One sample yielded the 10 T cell receptor beta chains listed below, sequenced in a study of blood T cell repertoires in COVID-19. Using immunoSEQ multiplex PCR, the repertoire was profiled, and TCRdb retains in-frame clones only, with some absent. The sample includes some 250,000 clones, 80% to 90% of them seen just once. Sequencing was performed on peripheral blood. Every receptor here comes from a man in his sixties with acute or convalescent COVID-19.

Written as DNA, the CDR3 is TGTGCCTGGAGTTCTTGGGCCACTGAAGCTTTCTTT. Its protein product is CAWSSWATEAFF. The genes are TRBV30 and TRBJ1-1; the D is unclear. The V gene lost 2 bases and the J gene lost 4 bases, with 8 bases spanning the gap. The CDR3 contains 12 residues. Germline CDR1 and CDR2: GTSNPN and SVGIG (reference sequence).

The sample holds a few counts of this clone. The chain recombines TRBV18 with TRBJ1-6; no definite D call. This CDR3 comprises 16 residues. Trimming removed 5 bases from V and 0 bases from J, with 11 bases in between. CDR1 is KGHSH, CDR2 LQKENI, per germline. CDR3 coding DNA: TGTGCCAGCTCAGAAGAGGAGAGCTCCTATAATTCACCCCTCCACTTT. It encodes CASSEEESSYNSPLHF.

The chain has TRBV6-2 or TRBV6-3 and TRBJ2-7; D is perhaps TRBD2 (5 bases). This CDR3 has 16 residues. V lost 4 bases, J lost 7 bases, and 23 bases lay in between. CDR1 and CDR2 from the germline V gene are MNHEY and SVGEGT. This CDR3 is CASSLPPDWPQSEQYF. The CDR3 DNA follows: TGTGCCAGCAGTTTACCCCCGGACTGGCCCCAGTCGGAGCAGTACTTC.

This clone has more than one count but fewer than ten. The chain is built from TRBV5-1 and TRBJ2-3, with D hard to call. Germline assignment: CDR1 SGHRS and CDR2 YFSETQ. The ends were cut back, 3 bases at V and 6 bases at J, with 8 bases in the middle. The CDR3 loop spans 12 amino acids. The CDR3 here is CASSYSADTQYF. CDR3 coding DNA: TGCGCCAGCAGCTATTCAGCGGATACGCAGTATTTT.

The chain uses TRBV7-8 and TRBJ2-1, with TRBD1 as a possible D gene (5 bases). The V end was cut by 1 base, the J end by 0 bases, with 7 bases between. Looked up from germline, CDR1 is SGHVS and CDR2 is FQNEAQ. The CDR3 consists of 15 residues. The CDR3 DNA sequence: TGTGCCAGCAGCTTAGTCCAGGGCTCCTACAATGAGCAGTTCTTC. This translates into CASSLVQGSYNEQFF.

The chain carries TRBV27 and TRBJ2-1; TRBD2 agrees at 9 bases. CDR1 is MNHEY, CDR2 SMNVEV, per germline (reference sequence). With 0 bases clipped from V and 14 bases from J, the junction kept 17 bases outside the gene matches. The CDR3 is 17 amino acids. This chain's CDR3 is CASSLSPSSGEKQVEFF. CDR3 DNA: TGTGCCAGCAGTTTATCCCCGTCTAGCGGGGAGAAGCAGGTGGAGTTCTTC.

The chain is built from TRBV5-1 and TRBJ2-5, with a possible D match to TRBD1 (5 bases). Germline CDR1 and CDR2: SGHRS and YFSETQ. This CDR3 has 13 residues. The V gene lost 3 bases and the J gene lost 3 bases, with 9 bases spanning the gap. CDR3 protein: CASSSRVEETQYF. CDR3 sequence (DNA): TGCGCCAGCAGCTCCAGGGTCGAAGAGACCCAGTACTTC.

V and J are TRBV19 and TRBJ2-7, with 7 bases matching TRBD1. The CDR3 contains 16 residues. Trimming cost V 3 bases and J 4 bases; bases outside gene matches: 12. Germline V gene data show CDR1 as LNHDA and CDR2 as SQIVND (reference sequence). The CDR3 here is CASSIKGITGDYEQYF. The CDR3 nucleotides are TGTGCCAGTAGTATTAAGGGGATAACAGGGGATTACGAGCAGTACTTC.

The chain couples TRBV11-2 to TRBJ1-4, with a weak D call TRBD1 (6 bases). V lost 0 bases to trimming and J lost 6 bases, with 17 bases between them. This CDR3 has 17 residues. Germline V gives CDR1 SGHAT, CDR2 FQNNGV. CDR3 in DNA: TGTGCCAGCAGCTTAGATTTGGCAGGGGTATGGGATGAAAAACTGTTTTTT. Translated: CASSLDLAGVWDEKLFF.

This clone has a count of ten or more. This sequence joins TRBV19 and TRBJ2-1; no reliable D call. Trimming left V 6 bases short and J 1 base short, with 16 bases between. CDR3 length: 16 residues. The germline V gene has CDR1 LNHDA and CDR2 SQIVND (reference sequence). As DNA, the CDR3 is TGTGCCAGTAGCCTACATGGCGGCGGTTCCTACAATGAGCAGTTCTTC. As protein: CASSLHGGGSYNEQFF.